Listed here are 25 T cell receptor beta chains from one sample, sequenced in a study of blood T cells in healthy people across ages. A second PCR of roughly 7 to 11 cycles used a sample-barcoded 5' primer and a J-beta primer mix. TCRdb re-called the 5' RACE reads through MiXCR, storing one row per CDR3 protein. The repertoire consists of around 870,000 distinct CDR3 sequences, with 29% occurring once and the leading ten covering around a sixth. The sequenced material came from blood. These receptors came from an elderly woman in good health.

This clonotype was detected only a few times. The chain employs TRBV6-2 or TRBV6-3 and TRBJ1-5; D ambiguous. The CDR3 is 15 residues long. The V end lost 0 bases, the J end lost 9 bases, and 15 bases lay between the germline ends. The V gene's germline CDR1 is MNHEY and CDR2 SVGEGT. CDR3 nucleotide sequence: TGTGCCAGCAGTTACTCCGCGGACCTGGTCCGGCCCCAGCATTTT. Protein sequence: CASSYSADLVRPQHF.

This chain uses TRBV9 with TRBJ2-7; 7 bases are a match to TRBD1. Germline values: CDR1 SGDLS, CDR2 YYNGEE. The CDR3 is made up of 18 amino acids. With 4 bases clipped from V and 6 bases from J, the junction kept 22 bases outside the gene matches. The CDR3: CASSSLPLHETGIGEQYF. DNA for the CDR3: TGTGCCAGCAGCAGTCTCCCCCTACATGAGACAGGGATTGGCGAGCAGTACTTC.

The chain carries TRBV5-5 and TRBJ2-5; no firm D call. Trimming removed 0 bases from V and 5 bases from J, with 8 bases in between. The CDR3 sequence is 13 residues long. Germline V CDR1 and CDR2: SGHKS, YYEKEE (reference sequence). DNA of the CDR3: TGTGCCAGCAGCTTGGCTCCTATGGAGACCCAGTACTTC. As protein: CASSLAPMETQYF.

This clonotype was seen a handful of times. V gene TRBV4-3 combines with J gene TRBJ2-2; D call uncertain. V lost 0 bases and J 6 bases, leaving 8 bases between the germline ends. This CDR3 has 14 residues. Germline V gene lookup returns CDR1 LGHNA and CDR2 YSLEER. The CDR3 bases are TGCGCCAGCAGCCAAGATCCGGGCGCCGGGGAGCTGTTTTTT. Translation: CASSQDPGAGELFF.

J is TRBJ2-2 and V is TRBV6-2 or TRBV6-3, with TRBD1 identical over 8 bases. Trimming took 2 bases from V and 5 from J; bases not matched to a gene: 4. The CDR3 contains 15 residues. Germline lookup yields CDR1 MNHEY and CDR2 SVGEGT. The CDR3 nucleotides read TGTGCCAGCAGTTACGGGCAGGGGGCTACCGGGGAGCTGTTTTTT. Translating it yields CASSYGQGATGELFF.

Ten or more counts support this clonotype. The chain uses TRBV7-9 and TRBJ2-4, with D tentatively TRBD1 (5 bases). The CDR3 spans 15 residues. The V gene's germline CDR1 is SEHNR and CDR2 FQNEAQ (reference sequence). The V gene lost 2 bases and the J gene lost 8 bases, with 16 bases spanning the gap. The CDR3 DNA reads TGTGCCAGCAGCTTATATCCTGCAGGGCGTCACATTCAGTACTTC. Translating it yields CASSLYPAGRHIQYF.

This clonotype was counted many times. The V gene is TRBV6-2 or TRBV6-3, the J gene TRBJ2-2, with 7 positions matching TRBD1. CDR3 length: 14 residues. Unmatched junction bases numbered 7, after V lost 7 bases and J lost 5 bases. The germline gives CDR1 MNHEY, CDR2 SVGEGT. The CDR3 DNA reads as TGTGCCAGCACCCGACAGGGAGCGACCGGGGAGCTGTTTTTT. Amino acids: CASTRQGATGELFF.

This rearrangement joins TRBV25-1 to TRBJ1-6; no clear D. CDR1 and CDR2 (germline): MGHDK, SYGVNS. The CDR3 covers 13 residues. Trimming pared 4 bases from V and 10 bases from J, leaving 11 bases between. The CDR3 here is CASSGRTTSPLHF. CDR3 nucleotides: TGTGCCAGCAGTGGCCGGACGACCTCACCCCTCCACTTT.

This clonotype was seen many times. The V gene is TRBV6-2 or TRBV6-3, the J gene TRBJ2-5; D may be TRBD1 (6 bases). The germline gives CDR1 MNHEY, CDR2 SVGEGT. CDR3 size: 16 residues. V dropped 1 base and J dropped 1 base, with 13 bases sitting between them. CDR3 sequence (DNA): TGTGCCAGCAGTTACTTGATCAGGACAGTCCAAGAGACCCAGTACTTC. It encodes CASSYLIRTVQETQYF.

A few counts support this clonotype. Just one base apart from a much larger clone, this may be a read error. The J gene is TRBJ2-1, the V gene TRBV9; D remains ambiguous. CDR3 size: 14 residues. Looked up from germline, CDR1 is SGDLS and CDR2 is YYNGEE. V lost 4 bases and J lost 10, with 18 bases in between. The CDR3 reads CASSTLTKVGEQFF. The CDR3 DNA sequence: TGTGCCAGCAGCACACTTACGAAGGTCGGGGAGCAGTTCTTC.

This clonotype appeared a few times. This could be a read error, since a much larger clone is one nucleotide away. The chain has TRBV20-1 and TRBJ2-7; D may be TRBD1 or TRBD2 (6 bases each). V was trimmed by 7 bases and J by 5 bases, leaving 15 bases between them. Germline V gene lookup returns CDR1 DFQATT and CDR2 SNEGSKA (reference sequence). The CDR3 totals 12 residues. The CDR3 DNA reads as TGCAGTGTCTCCAGGGGAGGCAACGAGCAGTACTTC. Translated, it gives CSVSRGGNEQYF.

A remark on this clonotype: No conserved phenylalanine or tryptophan ends this CDR3, so it is likely a read error. This chain uses TRBV6-2 or TRBV6-3 with TRBJ1-5, with unresolved D. Trimming left V 2 bases short and J 3 bases short, with 14 bases between. This CDR3 spans 16 amino acids. Per germline, CDR1 MNHEY and CDR2 SVGEGT. CDR3 amino acids: CASSYPPGGLNQPQHC. CDR3 in DNA: TGTGCCAGCAGTTACCCGCCCGGAGGCCTCAATCAGCCCCAGCATTGT.

This clonotype appeared many times. The rearrangement uses TRBV29-1 and TRBJ1-2; a weak D match, TRBD1 (5 bases). The V gene's germline CDR1 is SQVTM and CDR2 ANQGSEA. CDR3 length: 12 residues. V shed 7 bases and J shed 1 base, with 10 bases lying between them. In DNA, the CDR3 is TGCAGCGCGGGGCAGCTTAACTATGGCTACACCTTC. Protein product: CSAGQLNYGYTF. The variable domain in full, completed from reference TRBV29-1 and TRBJ1-2, reads SAVISQKPSRDICQRGTSLTIQCQVDSQVTMMFWYRQQPGQSLTLIATANQGSEATYESGFVIDKFPISRPNLTFSTLTVSNMSPEDSSIYLCSAGQLNYGYTFGSGTRLTVV.

The chain uses TRBV3-1 and TRBJ1-2; 10 bases are a match to TRBD1. The V gene's germline CDR1 is LGHDT and CDR2 YNNKEL (reference sequence). The CDR3 loop spans 14 amino acids. The ends lost 2 bases at V and 5 bases at J; junction bases unmatched: 2. The CDR3 DNA reads as TGTGCCAGCAGCCAATCGGGACAGGGGTATGGCTACACCTTC. Its protein is CASSQSGQGYGYTF.

The chain employs TRBV12-3 or TRBV12-4 and TRBJ2-5, with D perhaps TRBD2 (6 bases). The CDR3 is 14 amino acids. V shed 6 bases and J shed 5 bases, with 16 bases lying between them. The CDR3 sequence is CASRLFGGSETQYF. Here the CDR3 DNA reads TGTGCCAGCAGGTTATTCGGGGGTAGTGAGACCCAGTACTTC.

This chain connects TRBV6-6 to TRBJ2-2; a possible D gene is TRBD1 (5 bases). Trimming stripped 4 bases from V and 3 bases from J, with 12 bases between. The CDR3 has 15 amino acids. Germline assignment: CDR1 MNHNY and CDR2 SVGAGI (reference sequence). The CDR3 loop reads CASSSGAGYTGELFF. The CDR3 nucleotides read TGTGCCAGCAGTTCTGGGGCAGGCTACACCGGGGAGCTGTTTTTT.

This clonotype was detected ten times or more. The CDR3 sequence is CSARSGSGQFF. CDR3 nucleotide sequence: TGCAGTGCTAGATCAGGGTCCGGGCAGTTCTTC. The genes are TRBV20-1 and TRBJ2-1, with D possibly matching TRBD1 (5 bases). The CDR3 covers 11 residues. Looked up from germline, CDR1 is DFQATT and CDR2 is SNEGSKA (reference sequence). V was pared by 2 bases and J by 12 bases, with 11 bases between.

The chain combines TRBV20-1 with TRBJ2-1; D may correspond to TRBD1 or TRBD2 (6 bases each). The V gene's germline CDR1 is DFQATT and CDR2 SNEGSKA (reference sequence). V lost 2 bases and J 1 base, leaving 18 bases between the germline ends. CDR3 length: 17 residues. CDR3 residues: CSARPWRRGESYNEQFF. The CDR3 DNA reads as TGCAGTGCTAGACCATGGAGAAGGGGGGAATCCTACAATGAGCAGTTCTTC.

This clonotype was seen ten or more times. CDR3 coding DNA: TGCAGTGCTGCACGACAGGGGACGCACGAGCAGTACTTC. It specifies CSAARQGTHEQYF. This rearrangement joins TRBV20-1 to TRBJ2-7, with 8 bases fitting TRBD1. The germline V gene has CDR1 DFQATT and CDR2 SNEGSKA (reference sequence). V was clipped by 5 bases and J by 5 bases; unmatched bases: 8. The CDR3 length is 13 residues.

This clonotype was observed a few times. The J gene is TRBJ2-3, the V gene TRBV19; TRBD1 agrees at 7 bases. CDR1 is LNHDA and CDR2 is SQIVND in the germline V gene (reference sequence). The CDR3 contains 14 residues. The V and J ends lost 6 bases and 2 bases, in that order; junction bases with no gene match: 5. The CDR3 DNA reads as TGTGCCAGTAGCAGGGGGAGTTTCACAGATACGCAGTATTTT. Translating it yields CASSRGSFTDTQYF. Full variable domain (missing parts from reference TRBV19 and TRBJ2-3): DGGITQSPKYLFRKEGQNVTLSCEQNLNHDAMYWYRQDPGQGLRLIYYSQIVNDFQKGDIAEGYSVSREKKESFPLTVTSAQKNPTAFYLCASSRGSFTDTQYFGPGTRLTVL.

The sample holds many counts of this clonotype. J is TRBJ2-7 and V is TRBV7-2; 8 nucleotides agree with TRBD1. Germline V gene data show CDR1 as SGHTA and CDR2 as FQGNSA. The CDR3 extends over 16 amino acids. V dropped 4 bases and J dropped 0; count of bases not matched to a gene: 8. The CDR3 coding sequence is TGTGCCAGCAGCTCGCCCACGACAGGGGCCTCCTACGAGCAGTACTTC. Its translation is CASSSPTTGASYEQYF.

This clonotype was found many times. This chain uses TRBV7-2 with TRBJ2-5; 9 bases agree with TRBD2. Germline values: CDR1 SGHTA, CDR2 FQGNSA. This CDR3 is built from 15 residues. Losses at the gene ends were 5 bases for V and 5 bases for J; bases not matched to a gene: 9. The CDR3 region is CASSRPAGGRETQYF. The CDR3 DNA reads TGTGCCAGCAGCCGGCCGGCGGGGGGGCGGGAGACCCAGTACTTC.

This clonotype was recorded many times. The chain recombines TRBV29-1 with TRBJ1-2, with D perhaps matching TRBD1 (6 bases). The CDR3 contains 11 residues. Germline values: CDR1 SQVTM, CDR2 ANQGSEA. Trimming removed 7 bases at V and 6 bases at J, with 12 bases between. The DNA of the CDR3 is TGCAGCGCACAGGGAAATAATGGCTACACCTTC. Translating gives CSAQGNNGYTF.

J is TRBJ2-5 and V is TRBV27, with D unclear. CDR1 is MNHEY and CDR2 is SMNVEV in the germline V gene (reference sequence). V was cut by 3 bases and J by 11 bases, with 22 bases left in between. CDR3 length: 15 amino acids. CDR3 sequence reads: CASSLWGRAYNEQYF. Here the CDR3 DNA reads TGTGCCAGCAGTTTGTGGGGAAGGGCGTACAATGAGCAGTACTTC.

The CDR3 is CASSSGGGTNTEAFF. The DNA for the CDR3 is TGTGCCAGCAGTTCCGGTGGAGGGACGAACACTGAAGCTTTCTTT. The V and J genes are TRBV28 and TRBJ1-1; D may be TRBD1 (5 bases). V was cut by 4 bases and J by 1 base, with 13 bases left in between. Per the germline V gene, CDR1 is MDHEN and CDR2 is SYDVKM. CDR3 length equals 15 residues.